A single sample gave rise to the 24 T cell receptor beta chains below, sequenced in a study of Ad26.COV2.S vaccination and SARS-CoV-2 variants. The repertoire was sequenced with immunoSEQ multiplex PCR; TCRdb's copy has only in-frame clones and lacks some. This table has under 95,000 clones, approximately 82% appearing once. This specimen consisted of peripheral blood, obtained after recovery from COVID-19. Receptor source: a human donor who had recovered from COVID-19.

The CDR3 DNA reads as TGTGCTAGTGGCCCTGGACAGTCCTCCTACAATGAGCAGTTCTTC. Its translation is CASGPGQSSYNEQFF. The chain recombines TRBV12-5 with TRBJ2-1; tentatively, D is TRBD1 (6 bases). The ends were cut back, 6 bases at V and 0 bases at J, with 12 bases in the middle. The germline gives CDR1 LGHNT, CDR2 FRNRAP. The CDR3 extends over 15 amino acids.

The V gene is TRBV27, the J gene TRBJ1-6; 9 bases are shared with TRBD1. This CDR3 is built from 16 residues. The ends lost 6 bases at V and 6 bases at J; junction bases unmatched: 9. Germline loops: CDR1 MNHEY, CDR2 SMNVEV (reference sequence). This CDR3 is CASRDTGQGSNSPLHF. CDR3 coding DNA: TGTGCCAGCAGGGATACGGGACAGGGCTCTAATTCACCCCTCCACTTT.

This clone was picked up a small number of times. The chain combines TRBV27 with TRBJ2-1; the D is unclear. Germline lookup yields CDR1 MNHEY and CDR2 SMNVEV (reference sequence). The CDR3 covers 13 residues. Trimming removed 5 bases from V and 4 bases from J, with 9 bases in between. CDR3 protein: CASSTPSYNEQFF. CDR3 DNA: TGTGCCAGCAGTACCCCCTCTTACAATGAGCAGTTCTTC.

Points on this clone: One end of the junction fails to match germline, which may point to a read error. The chain joins TRBV2 to TRBJ2-1, with 7 nucleotides matching TRBD1. The CDR3 runs 11 residues. Germline loops: CDR1 SNHLY, CDR2 FYNNEI. CDR3 protein: CASSVEGAEVF. The CDR3 region has the DNA TGTGCCAGCAGTGTAGAGGGGGCCGAGGTCTTC.

The V and J genes are TRBV7-9 and TRBJ1-2, with unresolved D. The CDR3 has 14 amino acids. V lost 5 bases and J 4 bases, leaving 14 bases between the germline ends. Germline CDR1 is SEHNR and CDR2 is FQNEAQ (reference sequence). The CDR3 spells CASSPKGVGYGYTF. The CDR3 DNA is TGTGCCAGCAGCCCAAAGGGAGTTGGCTATGGCTACACCTTC.

The J gene is TRBJ2-6, the V gene TRBV24-1; TRBD2 is a possible D gene (6 bases). The CDR3 is 15 residues long. CDR1 KGHDR and CDR2 SFDVKD come from the germline V gene. Trimming left V 9 bases short and J 2 bases short, with 13 bases between. The CDR3 sequence: CATGGAVAGANVLTF. The CDR3 coding sequence is TGTGCCACCGGCGGGGCCGTCGCTGGGGCCAACGTCCTGACTTTC.

The J gene is TRBJ2-5, the V gene TRBV7-6, with no clear D. CDR3 length: 12 amino acids. In germline, CDR1 is SGHVS, CDR2 FNYEAQ. V shed 4 bases and J shed 0 bases, with 3 bases lying between them. Here the CDR3 reads CASSSYQETQYF. The CDR3 DNA reads TGTGCCAGCAGCTCGTACCAAGAGACCCAGTACTTC.

The rearrangement uses TRBV6-6 and TRBJ1-4; tentatively, D is TRBD1 (5 bases). Trimming removed 4 bases from V and 4 bases from J, with 16 bases in between. This CDR3 has 16 amino acids. Germline CDR1 and CDR2: MNHNY and SVGAGI (reference sequence). The CDR3 reads CASSSLDYRLNEKLFF. The CDR3 nucleotides read TGTGCCAGCAGTTCCCTCGACTACAGGCTTAATGAAAAACTGTTTTTT.

The V gene is TRBV11-1, the J gene TRBJ1-1; D remains unclear. Germline V CDR1 and CDR2: SGHAT, FQDESV (reference sequence). Trimming removed 2 bases at V and 6 bases at J, with 13 bases between. The CDR3 sequence is 14 residues long. The CDR3 protein is CASSLYPERAEAFF. The DNA of the CDR3 is TGTGCCAGCAGCTTATACCCTGAGAGGGCTGAAGCTTTCTTT. The variable domain in full, with the rest retrieved from reference TRBV11-1 and TRBJ1-1, is EAEVAQSPRYKITEKSQAVAFWCDPISGHATLYWYRQILGQGPELLVQFQDESVVDDSQLPKDRFSAERLKGVDSTLKIQPAELGDSAMYLCASSLYPERAEAFFGQGTRLTVV.

The CDR3 loop reads CASSLRNPGNYGYTF. In DNA form, the CDR3 reads TGTGCCAGCAGTTTGCGGAATCCAGGGAACTATGGCTACACCTTC. The chain couples TRBV28 to TRBJ1-2; TRBD1 is a possible D gene (5 bases). Germline V gene lookup returns CDR1 MDHEN and CDR2 SYDVKM. The CDR3 is made up of 15 amino acids. Trimming removed 3 bases from V and 2 bases from J, with 13 bases in between.

V and J are TRBV7-2 and TRBJ2-4; unclear D gene. Per germline, CDR1 SGHTA and CDR2 FQGNSA. The CDR3 spans 16 residues. Trimming took off 2 bases at V and 0 bases at J, with 11 bases between the two ends. The CDR3: CASSLPPMLAKNIQYF. CDR3 DNA sequence: TGTGCCAGCAGCTTACCACCGATGCTAGCCAAAAACATTCAGTACTTC.

The chain joins TRBV11-2 to TRBJ2-1; possibly TRBD1 for D (6 bases). Between the trimmed V and J ends, which lost 5 bases and 3 bases, there was a span of 14 bases. Germline assignment: CDR1 SGHAT and CDR2 FQNNGV. CDR3 length: 15 amino acids. The CDR3 coding sequence is TGTGCCAGCAGCCTTCGACAGGAAAGCTACAATGAGCAGTTCTTC. This codes for CASSLRQESYNEQFF.

The chain joins TRBV29-1 to TRBJ1-1; TRBD1 might be the D (5 bases). Between the trimmed V and J ends, which lost 4 bases and 8 bases, there was a span of 11 bases. Germline CDR1 and CDR2: SQVTM and ANQGSEA. The CDR3 is 11 amino acids. In DNA form, the CDR3 reads TGCAGCGTTGTTGAGCCAGGGGAAGCTTTCTTT. Translated, it gives CSVVEPGEAFF. Drawing the rest from reference TRBV29-1 and TRBJ1-1, the complete variable domain is SAVISQKPSRDICQRGTSLTIQCQVDSQVTMMFWYRQQPGQSLTLIATANQGSEATYESGFVIDKFPISRPNLTFSTLTVSNMSPEDSSIYLCSVVEPGEAFFGQGTRLTVV.

The rearrangement links TRBV21-1 to TRBJ1-5. TRBV21-1 is a pseudogene. The CDR3 consists of 15 residues. The CDR3 sequence: CASSKELVTNQPQHF. CDR3 nucleotide sequence: TGTGCCAGCAGCAAAGAGTTAGTGACCAATCAGCCCCAGCATTTT.

This clone was seen only once. The rearrangement joins TRBV7-8 to TRBJ1-1; D ambiguous. The CDR3 runs to 15 residues. V lost 1 base and J 1 base, leaving 10 bases between the germline ends. Germline CDR1 is SGHVS and CDR2 is FQNEAQ. The chain's CDR3 is CASSLDRTGNTEAFF. The CDR3 nucleotides are TGTGCCAGCAGCTTAGATAGGACGGGGAACACTGAAGCTTTCTTT.

This chain connects TRBV28 to TRBJ1-5; 8 bases fit TRBD1. Germline V gene sequence: CDR1 MDHEN, CDR2 SYDVKM. The CDR3 totals 15 residues. With 5 bases clipped from V and 11 bases from J, the junction kept 14 bases outside the gene matches. The CDR3 region is CASSPGWGQALAQHF. CDR3 bases: TGTGCCAGCAGTCCTGGATGGGGACAGGCCCTAGCCCAGCATTTT.

The chain joins TRBV14 to TRBJ2-3; 11 positions agree with TRBD2. The CDR3 length is 16 residues. After removal of 4 bases from V and 1 base from J, the junction contained 4 bases not matched to a gene. Germline V gene lookup returns CDR1 SGHDN and CDR2 FVKESK. For the CDR3, the DNA is TGTGCCAGCAGCCCGGGACTAGCGGCCCGCACAGATACGCAGTATTTT. It specifies CASSPGLAARTDTQYF.

This chain uses TRBV15 with TRBJ1-5; D remains ambiguous. Between the trimmed V and J ends, which lost 4 bases and 5 bases, there was a span of 6 bases. CDR3 size: 12 residues. Germline V gene lookup returns CDR1 LNHNV and CDR2 YYDKDF (reference sequence). The CDR3 DNA reads as TGTGCCACCAGCAAAATCGATCAGCCCCAGCATTTT. This codes for CATSKIDQPQHF. Based on the CDR3 plus reference TRBV15 and TRBJ1-5, the full variable domain is DAMVIQNPRYQVTQFGKPVTLSCSQTLNHNVMYWYQQKSSQAPKLLFHYYDKDFNNEADTPDNFQSRRPNTSFCFLDIRSPGLGDTAMYLCATSKIDQPQHFGDGTRLSIL.

The J gene is TRBJ2-7, the V gene TRBV4-3; the D gene is possibly TRBD1 (6 bases). V dropped 2 bases and J dropped 0 bases, with 20 bases sitting between them. Germline loops: CDR1 LGHNA, CDR2 YSLEER. The length of the CDR3 is 18 residues. The chain's CDR3 is CASSQWGGTGTSSYEQYF. DNA of the CDR3: TGCGCCAGCAGCCAATGGGGTGGGACCGGGACATCCTCCTACGAGCAGTACTTC.

The V call is TRBV10-1, the J call TRBJ2-7; D tentatively reads TRBD1 or TRBD2 (5 bases each). CDR3 length: 12 amino acids. Per the germline V gene, CDR1 is WNHNN and CDR2 is SYGVQD (reference sequence). V lost 5 bases, J lost 9 bases, and 14 bases lay in between. CDR3 region: CASSPGTSMQYF. CDR3 sequence (DNA): TGCGCCAGCAGTCCCGGGACCTCGATGCAGTACTTC.

The CDR3 sequence: CASSLTFRRGPSYNEQFF. The CDR3 region has the DNA TGTGCCAGCAGTTTGACCTTTAGAAGGGGGCCCTCCTACAATGAGCAGTTCTTC. This chain links TRBV11-2 with TRBJ2-1, with 7 nucleotides matching TRBD1. The CDR3 is made up of 18 amino acids. Unmatched junction bases numbered 14, after V lost 6 bases and J lost 0 bases. The V gene's germline CDR1 is SGHAT and CDR2 FQNNGV.

The gene calls are TRBV7-9 and TRBJ2-7; 9 bases match TRBD1. J was trimmed by 5 bases and V by 5 bases; bases with no gene match: 10. In germline, CDR1 is SEHNR, CDR2 FQNEAQ (reference sequence). The CDR3 contains 15 residues. CDR3 residues: CASSLRTGAFDEQYF. DNA for the CDR3: TGTGCCAGCAGCCTTCGGACAGGGGCTTTCGACGAGCAGTACTTC.

Relative to its sample, this clone is large. The V gene is TRBV11-3, the J gene TRBJ2-3, with D possibly matching TRBD1 (5 bases). Trimming removed 1 base at V and 5 bases at J, with 13 bases between. The CDR3 contains 15 residues. Per the germline V gene, CDR1 is SGHNT and CDR2 is YENEEA. CDR3 nucleotides: TGTGCCAGCAGCTTAGCCGTTGTGACAGAAGATACGCAGTATTTT. Protein product: CASSLAVVTEDTQYF.

In this sample, this clone turned up once. The rearrangement links TRBV28 to TRBJ2-6, with TRBD2 matching 8 bases. Germline CDR1 and CDR2: MDHEN and SYDVKM. The junction had 4 bases not matched to a gene; V was cut back by 3 bases and J by 0 bases. The CDR3 is made up of 17 amino acids. The CDR3 region has the DNA TGTGCCAGCAGTTTCCTAGCGGGCCTCTCTGGGGCCAACGTCCTGACTTTC. Translated: CASSFLAGLSGANVLTF.